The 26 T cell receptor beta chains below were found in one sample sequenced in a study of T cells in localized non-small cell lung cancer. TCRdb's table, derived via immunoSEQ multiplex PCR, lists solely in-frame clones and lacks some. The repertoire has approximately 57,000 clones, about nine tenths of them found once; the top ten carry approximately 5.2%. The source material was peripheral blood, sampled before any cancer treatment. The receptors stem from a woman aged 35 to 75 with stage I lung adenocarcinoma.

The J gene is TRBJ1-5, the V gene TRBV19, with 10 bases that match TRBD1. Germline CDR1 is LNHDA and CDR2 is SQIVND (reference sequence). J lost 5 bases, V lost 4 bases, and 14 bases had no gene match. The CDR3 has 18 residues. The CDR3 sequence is CASSTRDRGLSTYQPQHF. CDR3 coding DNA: TGTGCCAGTAGTACCCGGGACAGGGGCTTGTCGACCTATCAGCCCCAGCATTTT.

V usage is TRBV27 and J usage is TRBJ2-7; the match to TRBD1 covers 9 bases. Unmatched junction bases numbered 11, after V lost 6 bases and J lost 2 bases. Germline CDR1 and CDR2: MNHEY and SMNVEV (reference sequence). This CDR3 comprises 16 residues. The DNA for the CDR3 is TGTGCCAGCAGAAGAGCGAGTGGGACAGGGACCTACGAGCAGTACTTC. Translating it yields CASRRASGTGTYEQYF.

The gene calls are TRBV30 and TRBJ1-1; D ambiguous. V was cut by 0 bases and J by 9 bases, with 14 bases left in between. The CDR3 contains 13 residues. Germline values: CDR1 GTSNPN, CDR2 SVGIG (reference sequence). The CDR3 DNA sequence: TGTGCCTGGAGTGTTAGTAGGGAGACTAAAGCTTTCTTT. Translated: CAWSVSRETKAFF.

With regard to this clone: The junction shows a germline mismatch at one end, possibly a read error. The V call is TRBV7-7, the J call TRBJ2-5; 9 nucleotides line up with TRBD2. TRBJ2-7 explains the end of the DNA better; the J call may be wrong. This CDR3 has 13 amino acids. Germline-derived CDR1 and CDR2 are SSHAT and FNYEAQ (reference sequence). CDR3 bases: TGTGCTAGCAGCTTAGCGGGGGCGGCCGAGCAGTACTTC. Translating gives CASSLAGAAEQYF.

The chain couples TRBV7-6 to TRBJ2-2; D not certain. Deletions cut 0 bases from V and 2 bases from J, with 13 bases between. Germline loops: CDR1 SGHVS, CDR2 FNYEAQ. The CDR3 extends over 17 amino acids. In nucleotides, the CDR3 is TGTGCCAGCAGCTTAGCCGGCCAGAGATTAAACACCGGGGAGCTGTTTTTT. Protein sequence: CASSLAGQRLNTGELFF.

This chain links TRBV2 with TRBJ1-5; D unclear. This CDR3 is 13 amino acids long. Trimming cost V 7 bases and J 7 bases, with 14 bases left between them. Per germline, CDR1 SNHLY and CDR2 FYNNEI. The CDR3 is CASNWGDKQPQHF. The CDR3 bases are TGTGCCAGCAATTGGGGAGATAAACAGCCCCAGCATTTT.

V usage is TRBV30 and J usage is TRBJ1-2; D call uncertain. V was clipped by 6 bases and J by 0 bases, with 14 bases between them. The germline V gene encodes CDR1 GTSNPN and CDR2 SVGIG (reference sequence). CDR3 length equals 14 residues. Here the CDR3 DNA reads TGTGCCTGTACCGATCCGGCAGCTAACTATGGCTACACCTTC. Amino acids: CACTDPAANYGYTF. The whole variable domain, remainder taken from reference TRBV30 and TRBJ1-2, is SQTIHQWPATLVQPVGSPLSLECTVEGTSNPNLYWYRQAAGRGLQLLFYSVGIGQISSEVPQNLSASRPQDRQFILSSKKLLLSDSGFYLCACTDPAANYGYTFGSGTRLTVV.

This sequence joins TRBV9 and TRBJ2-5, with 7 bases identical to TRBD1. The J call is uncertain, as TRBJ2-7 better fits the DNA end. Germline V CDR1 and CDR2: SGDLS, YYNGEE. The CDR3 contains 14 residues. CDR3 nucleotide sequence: TGTGCCAGCAGCCCCCGACAGGGATTCTACGAGCAGTACTTC. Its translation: CASSPRQGFYEQYF.

CDR3 sequence: CASSPYHLRDTQYF. The CDR3, as DNA: TGTGCCAGCAGCCCATATCATTTGAGAGATACGCAGTATTTT. This chain joins TRBV7-6 and TRBJ2-3; no reliable D call. Germline CDR1 and CDR2: SGHVS and FNYEAQ. The CDR3 runs to 14 residues. V lost 5 bases, J lost 5 bases, and 14 bases lay in between.

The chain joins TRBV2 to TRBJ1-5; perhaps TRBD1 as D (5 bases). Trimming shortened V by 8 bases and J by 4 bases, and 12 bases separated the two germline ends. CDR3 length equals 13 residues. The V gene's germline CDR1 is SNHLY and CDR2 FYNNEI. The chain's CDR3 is CASGNRTNQPQHF. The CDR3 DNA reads TGTGCCAGCGGAAACAGGACTAATCAGCCCCAGCATTTT.

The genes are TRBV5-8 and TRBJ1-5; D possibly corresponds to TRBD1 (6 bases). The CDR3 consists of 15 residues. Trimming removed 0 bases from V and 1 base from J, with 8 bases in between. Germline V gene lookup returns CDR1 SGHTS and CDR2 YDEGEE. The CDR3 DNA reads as TGTGCCAGCAGCTTGGAACAGGGCAGCAATCAGCCCCAGCATTTT. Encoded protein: CASSLEQGSNQPQHF.

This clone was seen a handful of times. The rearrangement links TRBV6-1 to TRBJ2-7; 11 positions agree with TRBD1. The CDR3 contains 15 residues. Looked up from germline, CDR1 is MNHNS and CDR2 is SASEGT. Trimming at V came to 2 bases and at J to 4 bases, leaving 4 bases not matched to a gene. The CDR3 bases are TGTGCCAGCAGTGAACGGACAGGGGGCGGGTACGAGCAGTACTTC. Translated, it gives CASSERTGGGYEQYF.

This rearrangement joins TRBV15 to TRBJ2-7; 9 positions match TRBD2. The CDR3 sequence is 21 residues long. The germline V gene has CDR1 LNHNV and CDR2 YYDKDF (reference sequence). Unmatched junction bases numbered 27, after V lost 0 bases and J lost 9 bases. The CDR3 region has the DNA TGTGCCACCAGCAGAGATTATTCAACCGGGACTAGCACCCCCACCCCAGGGGGGCAGTACTTC. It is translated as CATSRDYSTGTSTPTPGGQYF.

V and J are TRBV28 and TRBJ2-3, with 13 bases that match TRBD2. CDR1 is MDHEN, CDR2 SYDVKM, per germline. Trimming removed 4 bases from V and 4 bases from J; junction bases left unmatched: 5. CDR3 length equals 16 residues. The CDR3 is CASSSWTSGGPDTQYF. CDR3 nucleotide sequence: TGTGCCAGCAGTTCCTGGACTAGCGGGGGCCCAGATACGCAGTATTTT.

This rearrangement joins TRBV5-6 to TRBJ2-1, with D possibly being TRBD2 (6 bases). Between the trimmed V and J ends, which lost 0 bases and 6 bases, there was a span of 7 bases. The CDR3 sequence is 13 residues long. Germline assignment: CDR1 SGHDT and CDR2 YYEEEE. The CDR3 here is CASSLGDFNEQFF. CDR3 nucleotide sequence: TGTGCCAGCAGCTTGGGGGACTTCAATGAGCAGTTCTTC.

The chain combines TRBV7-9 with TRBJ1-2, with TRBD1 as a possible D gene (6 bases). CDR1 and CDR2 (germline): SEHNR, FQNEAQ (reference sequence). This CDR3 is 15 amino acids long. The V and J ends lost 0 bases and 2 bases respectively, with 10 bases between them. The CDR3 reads CASSLARTANYGYTF. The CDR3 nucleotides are TGTGCCAGCAGCTTAGCCCGGACAGCGAACTATGGCTACACCTTC.

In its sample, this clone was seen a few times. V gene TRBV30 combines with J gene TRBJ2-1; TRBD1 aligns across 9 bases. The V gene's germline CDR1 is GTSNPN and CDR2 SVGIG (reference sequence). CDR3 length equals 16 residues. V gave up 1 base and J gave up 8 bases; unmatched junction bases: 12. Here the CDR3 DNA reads TGTGCCTGGAGTGACGCCTATGGGGGGACAGGGTATGAGCAGTTCTTC. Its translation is CAWSDAYGGTGYEQFF.

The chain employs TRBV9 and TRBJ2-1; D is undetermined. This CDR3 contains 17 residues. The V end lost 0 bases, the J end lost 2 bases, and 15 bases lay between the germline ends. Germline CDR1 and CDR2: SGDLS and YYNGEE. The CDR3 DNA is TGTGCCAGCAGCGTAGAGGCGAGAGATCGCCCCTACAATGAGCAGTTCTTC. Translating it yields CASSVEARDRPYNEQFF.

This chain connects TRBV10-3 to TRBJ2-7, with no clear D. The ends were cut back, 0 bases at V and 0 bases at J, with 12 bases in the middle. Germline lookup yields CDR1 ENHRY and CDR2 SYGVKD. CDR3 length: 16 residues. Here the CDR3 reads CAISESGRRSSYEQYF. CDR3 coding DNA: TGTGCCATCAGTGAGTCGGGAAGACGCAGCTCCTACGAGCAGTACTTC.

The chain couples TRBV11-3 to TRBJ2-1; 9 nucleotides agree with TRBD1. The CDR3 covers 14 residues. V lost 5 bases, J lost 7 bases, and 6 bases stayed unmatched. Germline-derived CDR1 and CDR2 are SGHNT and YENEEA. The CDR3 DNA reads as TGTGCCAGCAGCCTTGGACAGGGGTGGAATGAGCAGTTCTTC. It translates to CASSLGQGWNEQFF.

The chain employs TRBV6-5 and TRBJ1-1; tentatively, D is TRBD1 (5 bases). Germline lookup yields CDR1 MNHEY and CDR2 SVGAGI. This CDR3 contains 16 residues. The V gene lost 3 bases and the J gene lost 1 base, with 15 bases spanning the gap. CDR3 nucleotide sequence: TGTGCCAGCAGTTATGGTGGAGGGGCGACGAACACTGAAGCTTTCTTT. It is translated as CASSYGGGATNTEAFF.

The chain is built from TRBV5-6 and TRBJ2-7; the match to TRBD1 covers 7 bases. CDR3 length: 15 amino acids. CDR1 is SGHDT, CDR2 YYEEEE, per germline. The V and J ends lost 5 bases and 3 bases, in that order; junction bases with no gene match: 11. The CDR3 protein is CASSLPMTGNYEQYF. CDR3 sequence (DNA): TGTGCCAGCAGTCTTCCCATGACAGGGAACTACGAGCAGTACTTC.

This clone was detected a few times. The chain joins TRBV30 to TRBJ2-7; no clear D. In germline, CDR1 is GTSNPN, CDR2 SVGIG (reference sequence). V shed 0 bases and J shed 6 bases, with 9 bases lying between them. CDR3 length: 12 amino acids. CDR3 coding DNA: TGTGCCTGGAGTGTTCCCGCACCCGAGCAGTACTTC. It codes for CAWSVPAPEQYF.

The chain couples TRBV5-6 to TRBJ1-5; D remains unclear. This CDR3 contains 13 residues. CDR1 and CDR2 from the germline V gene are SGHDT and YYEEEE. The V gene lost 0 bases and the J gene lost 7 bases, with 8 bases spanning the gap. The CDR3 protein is CASSLEQTQPQHF. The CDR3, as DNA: TGTGCCAGCAGCTTGGAGCAGACACAGCCCCAGCATTTT.

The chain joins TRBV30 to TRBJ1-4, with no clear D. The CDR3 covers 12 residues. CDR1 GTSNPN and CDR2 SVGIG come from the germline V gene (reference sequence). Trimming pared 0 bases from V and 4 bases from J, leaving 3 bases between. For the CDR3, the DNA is TGTGCCTGGAGTGTCAGTAATGAAAAACTGTTTTTT. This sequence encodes CAWSVSNEKLFF.

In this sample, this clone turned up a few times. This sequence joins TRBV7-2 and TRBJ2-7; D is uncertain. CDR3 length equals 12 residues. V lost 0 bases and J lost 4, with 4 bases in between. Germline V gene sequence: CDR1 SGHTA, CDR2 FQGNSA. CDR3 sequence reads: CASSLAPYEQYF. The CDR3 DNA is TGTGCCAGCAGCTTAGCCCCTTACGAGCAGTACTTC.